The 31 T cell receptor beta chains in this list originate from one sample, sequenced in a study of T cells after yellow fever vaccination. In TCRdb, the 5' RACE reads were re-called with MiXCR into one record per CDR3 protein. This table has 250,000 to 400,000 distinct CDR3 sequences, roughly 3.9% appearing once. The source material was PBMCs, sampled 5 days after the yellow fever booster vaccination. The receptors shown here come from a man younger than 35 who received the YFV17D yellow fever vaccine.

This CDR3 reads CASSTAGRQETQYF. The CDR3, as DNA: TGTGCCAGCAGCACGGCAGGGCGCCAAGAGACCCAGTACTTC. The chain uses TRBV21-1 and TRBJ2-5; the DNA was not compared with TRBD2, the D call given in the table. TRBV21-1 is reported as a pseudogene. This CDR3 is 14 amino acids long.

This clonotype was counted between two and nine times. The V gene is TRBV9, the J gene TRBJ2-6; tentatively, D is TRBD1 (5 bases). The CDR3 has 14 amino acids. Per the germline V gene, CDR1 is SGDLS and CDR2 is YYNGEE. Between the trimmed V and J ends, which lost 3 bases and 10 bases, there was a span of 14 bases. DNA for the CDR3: TGTGCCAGCAGCGCGACAGCGTATGTGAACGTCCTGACTTTC. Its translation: CASSATAYVNVLTF.

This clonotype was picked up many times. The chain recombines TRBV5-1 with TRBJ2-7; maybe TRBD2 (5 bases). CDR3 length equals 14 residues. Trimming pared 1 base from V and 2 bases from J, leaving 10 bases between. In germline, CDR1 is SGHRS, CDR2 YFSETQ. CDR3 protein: CASSLRGSPYEQYV. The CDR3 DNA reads TGCGCCAGCAGCTTGCGGGGATCCCCCTACGAGCAGTACGTC.

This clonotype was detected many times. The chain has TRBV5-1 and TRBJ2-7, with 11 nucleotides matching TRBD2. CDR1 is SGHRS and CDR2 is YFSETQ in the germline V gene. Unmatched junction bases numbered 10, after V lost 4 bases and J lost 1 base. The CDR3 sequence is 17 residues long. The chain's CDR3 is CASSPTLTSGGSYEQYF. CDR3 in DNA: TGCGCCAGCAGCCCGACCCTTACTAGCGGGGGATCCTACGAGCAGTACTTC. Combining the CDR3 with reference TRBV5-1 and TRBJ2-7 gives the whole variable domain KAGVTQTPRYLIKTRGQQVTLSCSPISGHRSVSWYQQTPGQGLQFLFEYFSETQRNKGNFPGRFSGRQFSNSRSEMNVSTLELGDSALYLCASSPTLTSGGSYEQYFGPGTRLTVT.

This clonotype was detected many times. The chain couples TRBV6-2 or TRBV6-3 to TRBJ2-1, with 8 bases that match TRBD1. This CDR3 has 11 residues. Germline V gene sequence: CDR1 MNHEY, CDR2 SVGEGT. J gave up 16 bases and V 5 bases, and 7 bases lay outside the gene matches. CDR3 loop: CASSHRDRQFF. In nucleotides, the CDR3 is TGTGCCAGCAGTCACCGGGACAGGCAATTCTTC.

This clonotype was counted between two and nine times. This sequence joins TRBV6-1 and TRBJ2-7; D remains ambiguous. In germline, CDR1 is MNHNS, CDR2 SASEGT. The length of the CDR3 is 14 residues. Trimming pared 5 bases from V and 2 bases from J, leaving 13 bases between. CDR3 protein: CASSFSGRTYEQYV. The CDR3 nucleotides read TGTGCCAGCAGTTTCTCGGGCAGAACCTACGAGCAGTACGTC.

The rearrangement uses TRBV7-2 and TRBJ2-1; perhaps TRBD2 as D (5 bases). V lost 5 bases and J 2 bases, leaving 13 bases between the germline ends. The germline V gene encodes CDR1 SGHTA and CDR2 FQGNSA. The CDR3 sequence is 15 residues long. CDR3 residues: CASSATRSPYNEQFF. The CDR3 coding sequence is TGTGCCAGCAGCGCCACTAGATCCCCCTACAATGAGCAGTTCTTC.

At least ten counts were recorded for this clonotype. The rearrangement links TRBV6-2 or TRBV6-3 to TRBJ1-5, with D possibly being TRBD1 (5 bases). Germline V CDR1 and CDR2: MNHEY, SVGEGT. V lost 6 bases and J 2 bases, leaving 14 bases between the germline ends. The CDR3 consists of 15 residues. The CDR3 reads CASSWDDGGNQPQHF. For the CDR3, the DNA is TGTGCCAGCAGCTGGGACGATGGGGGCAATCAGCCCCAGCATTTT.

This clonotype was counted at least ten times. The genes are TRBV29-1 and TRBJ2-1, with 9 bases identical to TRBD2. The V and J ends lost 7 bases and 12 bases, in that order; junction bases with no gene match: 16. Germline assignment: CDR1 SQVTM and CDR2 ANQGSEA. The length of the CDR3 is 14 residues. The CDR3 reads CSAATAGGSFRQFF. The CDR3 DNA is TGCAGCGCCGCTACCGCGGGGGGGTCTTTCAGGCAGTTCTTC.

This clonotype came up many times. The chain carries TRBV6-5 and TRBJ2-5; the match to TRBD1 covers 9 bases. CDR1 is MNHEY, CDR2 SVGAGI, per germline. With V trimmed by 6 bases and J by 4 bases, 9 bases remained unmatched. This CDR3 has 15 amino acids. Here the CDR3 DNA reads TGTGCCAGCAGACCTGGGACAGGGCCGTTAGAGACCCAGTACTTC. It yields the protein CASRPGTGPLETQYF.

The CDR3 coding sequence is TGCGCCAGCAGCCTACTAGCGGGGGAGACCCAGTACTTC. Translation gives CASSLLAGETQYF. This sequence joins TRBV4-1 and TRBJ2-5; TRBD2 matches at 10 bases. CDR1 is MGHRA and CDR2 is YSYEKL in the germline V gene. The CDR3 has 13 amino acids. The junction had 1 base not matched to a gene; V was cut back by 4 bases and J by 5 bases.

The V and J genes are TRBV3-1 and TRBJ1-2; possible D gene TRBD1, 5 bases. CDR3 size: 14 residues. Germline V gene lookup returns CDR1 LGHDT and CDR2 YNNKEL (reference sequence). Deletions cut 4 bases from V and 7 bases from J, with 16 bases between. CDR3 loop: CASSPSTQGFGYTF. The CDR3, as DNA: TGTGCCAGCAGCCCCAGCACCCAGGGCTTTGGCTACACCTTC.

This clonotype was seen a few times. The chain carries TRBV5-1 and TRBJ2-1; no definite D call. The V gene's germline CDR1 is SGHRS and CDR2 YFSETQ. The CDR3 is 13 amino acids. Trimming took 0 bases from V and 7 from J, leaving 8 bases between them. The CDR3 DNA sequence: TGCGCCAGCAGCTTGGCGGACGCAAATGAGCAGTTCTTC. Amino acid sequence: CASSLADANEQFF.

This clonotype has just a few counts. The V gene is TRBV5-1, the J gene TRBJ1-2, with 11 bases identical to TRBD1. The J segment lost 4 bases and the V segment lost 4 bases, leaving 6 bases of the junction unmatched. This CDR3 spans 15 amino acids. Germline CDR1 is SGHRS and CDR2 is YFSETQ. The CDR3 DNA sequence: TGCGCCAGCAGCCCAGGACAGGGGGCTATCTATGGCTACACCTTC. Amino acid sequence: CASSPGQGAIYGYTF. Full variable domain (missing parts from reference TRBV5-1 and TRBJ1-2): KAGVTQTPRYLIKTRGQQVTLSCSPISGHRSVSWYQQTPGQGLQFLFEYFSETQRNKGNFPGRFSGRQFSNSRSEMNVSTLELGDSALYLCASSPGQGAIYGYTFGSGTRLTVV.

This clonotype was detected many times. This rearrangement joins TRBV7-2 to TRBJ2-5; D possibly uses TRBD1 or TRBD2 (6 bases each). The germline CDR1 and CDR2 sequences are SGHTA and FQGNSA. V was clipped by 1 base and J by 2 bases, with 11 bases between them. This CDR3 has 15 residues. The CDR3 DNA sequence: TGTGCCAGCAGCTTAGGGGGGGCGAGACAAGAGACCCAGTACTTC. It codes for CASSLGGARQETQYF.

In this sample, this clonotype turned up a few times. CDR3 residues: CASRWDSYYEQYV. CDR3 coding DNA: TGCGCCAGCAGATGGGACAGTTACTACGAGCAGTACGTC. The chain has TRBV4-3 and TRBJ2-7; TRBD1 matches 7 bases. This CDR3 is built from 13 residues. Germline assignment: CDR1 LGHNA and CDR2 YSLEER. V was pared by 6 bases and J by 3 bases, with 5 bases of the junction left unmatched.

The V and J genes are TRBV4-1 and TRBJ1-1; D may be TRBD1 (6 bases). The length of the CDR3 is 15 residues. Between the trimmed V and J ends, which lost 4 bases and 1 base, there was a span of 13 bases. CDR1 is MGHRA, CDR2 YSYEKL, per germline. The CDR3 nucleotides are TGCGCCAGCAGCCCTCGGGACAACCGGAACACTGAAGCTTTCTTT. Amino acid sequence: CASSPRDNRNTEAFF.

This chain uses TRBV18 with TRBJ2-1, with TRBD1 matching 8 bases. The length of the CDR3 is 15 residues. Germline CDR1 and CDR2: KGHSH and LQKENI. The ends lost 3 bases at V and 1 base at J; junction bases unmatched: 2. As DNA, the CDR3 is TGTGCCAGCTCACCCCGGGACAGGTCCTACAATGAGCAGTTCTTC. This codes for CASSPRDRSYNEQFF.

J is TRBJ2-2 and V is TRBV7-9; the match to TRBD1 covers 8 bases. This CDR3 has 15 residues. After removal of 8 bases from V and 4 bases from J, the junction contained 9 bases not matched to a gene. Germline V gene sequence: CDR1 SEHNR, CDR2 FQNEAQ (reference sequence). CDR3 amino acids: CASGPGGSSTGELFF. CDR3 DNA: TGTGCCAGCGGGCCAGGGGGCTCGAGCACCGGGGAGCTGTTTTTT.

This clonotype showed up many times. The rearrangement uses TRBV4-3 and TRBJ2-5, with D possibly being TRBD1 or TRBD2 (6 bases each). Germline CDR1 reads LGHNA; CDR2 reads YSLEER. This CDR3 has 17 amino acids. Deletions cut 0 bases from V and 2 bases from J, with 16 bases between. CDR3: CASSQDGSRGRQETQYF. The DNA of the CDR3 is TGCGCCAGCAGCCAAGATGGATCCCGGGGGCGGCAAGAGACCCAGTACTTC.

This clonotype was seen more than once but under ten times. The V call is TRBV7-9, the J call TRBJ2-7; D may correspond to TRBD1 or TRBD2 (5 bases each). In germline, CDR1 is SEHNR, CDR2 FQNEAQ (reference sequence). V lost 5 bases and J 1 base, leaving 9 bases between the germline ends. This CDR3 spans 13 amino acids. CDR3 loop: CASSTGRSYEQYV. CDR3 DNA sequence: TGTGCCAGCAGCACGGGACGGTCCTACGAGCAGTACGTC.

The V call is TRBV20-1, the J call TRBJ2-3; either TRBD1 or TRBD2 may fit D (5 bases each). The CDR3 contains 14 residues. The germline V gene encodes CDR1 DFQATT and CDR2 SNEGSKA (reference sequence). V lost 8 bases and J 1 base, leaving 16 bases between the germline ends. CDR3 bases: TGCAGTAACGTAGTTGGGGACCGCACAGATACGCAGTATTTT. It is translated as CSNVVGDRTDTQYF.

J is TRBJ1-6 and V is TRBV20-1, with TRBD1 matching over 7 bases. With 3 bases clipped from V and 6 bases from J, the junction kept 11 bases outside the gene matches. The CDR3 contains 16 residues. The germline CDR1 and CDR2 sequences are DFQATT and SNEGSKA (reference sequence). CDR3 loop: CSASPTPGQFNSPLHF. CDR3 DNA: TGCAGTGCTAGCCCAACCCCGGGACAGTTTAATTCACCCCTCCACTTT.

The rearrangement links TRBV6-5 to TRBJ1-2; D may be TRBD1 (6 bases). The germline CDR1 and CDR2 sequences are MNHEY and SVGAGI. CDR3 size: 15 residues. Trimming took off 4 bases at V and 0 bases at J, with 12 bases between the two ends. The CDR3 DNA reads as TGTGCCAGCAGTTTCGGGGGGGGCTCTAACTATGGCTACACCTTC. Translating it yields CASSFGGGSNYGYTF.

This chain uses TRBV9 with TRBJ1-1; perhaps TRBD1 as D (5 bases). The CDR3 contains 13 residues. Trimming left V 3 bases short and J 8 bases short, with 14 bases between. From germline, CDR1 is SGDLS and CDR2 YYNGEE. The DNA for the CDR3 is TGTGCCAGCAGCGCTAGCCCAACAGGCGAAGCTTTCTTT. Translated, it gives CASSASPTGEAFF.

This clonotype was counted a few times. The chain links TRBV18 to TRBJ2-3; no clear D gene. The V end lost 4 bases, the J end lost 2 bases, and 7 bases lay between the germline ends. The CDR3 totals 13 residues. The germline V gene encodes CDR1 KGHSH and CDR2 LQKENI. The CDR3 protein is CASSQGITDTQYF. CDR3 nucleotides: TGTGCCAGCTCACAAGGGATCACAGATACGCAGTATTTT.

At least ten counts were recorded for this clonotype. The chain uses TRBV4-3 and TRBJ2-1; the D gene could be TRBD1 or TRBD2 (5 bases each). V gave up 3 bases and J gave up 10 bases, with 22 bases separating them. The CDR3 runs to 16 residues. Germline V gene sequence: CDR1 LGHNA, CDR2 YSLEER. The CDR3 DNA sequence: TGCGCCAGCAGCCAGACCCGGGACCGATACACCAGAGAGCAGTTCTTC. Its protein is CASSQTRDRYTREQFF.

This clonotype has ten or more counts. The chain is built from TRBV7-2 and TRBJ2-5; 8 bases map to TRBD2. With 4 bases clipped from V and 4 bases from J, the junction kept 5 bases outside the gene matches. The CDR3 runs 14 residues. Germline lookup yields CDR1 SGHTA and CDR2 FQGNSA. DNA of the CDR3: TGTGCCAGCAGCTCCGGGGGGGCCCCAGAGACCCAGTACTTC. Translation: CASSSGGAPETQYF.

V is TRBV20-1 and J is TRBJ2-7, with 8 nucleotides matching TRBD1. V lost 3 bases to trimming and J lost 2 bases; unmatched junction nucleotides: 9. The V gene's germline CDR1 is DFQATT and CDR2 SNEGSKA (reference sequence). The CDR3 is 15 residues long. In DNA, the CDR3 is TGCAGTGCTAGCTCCCCGGGACAGGCAACCTACGAGCAGTACTTC. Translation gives CSASSPGQATYEQYF.

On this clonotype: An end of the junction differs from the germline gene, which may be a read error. CDR3 sequence reads: CASSLAGAGSYTEQFF. Here the CDR3 DNA reads TGTGCCAGCAGCCTCGCGGGGGCCGGCTCCTACACTGAGCAGTTCTTC. This chain uses TRBV5-4 with TRBJ2-1; D perhaps matches TRBD2 (7 bases). The CDR3 runs 16 residues. Germline-derived CDR1 and CDR2 are SGHNT and YYREEE (reference sequence).

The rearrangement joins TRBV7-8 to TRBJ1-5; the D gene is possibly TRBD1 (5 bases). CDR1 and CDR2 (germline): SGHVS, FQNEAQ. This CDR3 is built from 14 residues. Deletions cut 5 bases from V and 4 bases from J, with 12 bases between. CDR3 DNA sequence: TGTGCCAGCAGCCTCGCGGACACTAATCAGCCCCAGCATTTT. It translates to CASSLADTNQPQHF. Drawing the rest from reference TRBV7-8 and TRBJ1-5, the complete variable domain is GAGVSQSPRYKVAKRGQDVALRCDPISGHVSLFWYQQALGQGPEFLTYFQNEAQLDKSGLPSDRFFAERPEGSVSTLKIQRTQQEDSAVYLCASSLADTNQPQHFGDGTRLSIL.